The 30 T cell receptor beta chains listed next were all sequenced from one sample in a study of T cells expressing NK-cell markers. TCRdb reanalyzed the 5' RACE reads, giving one entry per CDR3 protein sequence and no DNA. There are a few hundred thousand distinct CDR3 sequences in the sample, with around 5.2% held by the top ten. Sequences were obtained from blood T cells: a sorted CD56 or NKG2C T cell subset, CD4+ or CD8+ T cells, or bulk PBMC T cells (not recorded which). The source is a man between 18 and 69 years old in good health.

The rearrangement links TRBV12-5 to TRBJ2-2; as DNA is missing, the TRBD2 call by TCRdb cannot be tested. Germline V gene sequence: CDR1 LGHNT, CDR2 FRNRAP. The CDR3 loop spans 14 amino acids. The CDR3 protein is CASALGLAGLELFF.

This sequence joins TRBV20-1 and TRBJ2-5; TCRdb outputs TRBD1, but without DNA this stays unchecked. The CDR3 covers 13 residues. In germline, CDR1 is DFQATT, CDR2 SNEGSKA (reference sequence). The CDR3 sequence is CSAPTDREKTQYF.

V and J are TRBV3-1 and TRBJ2-2; TCRdb returns TRBD2, unconfirmable since there is no DNA. CDR1 is LGHDT, CDR2 YNNKEL, per germline (reference sequence). The CDR3 spans 17 residues. CDR3 amino acids: CASSQALEGVGTGELFF.

This rearrangement joins TRBV12-3 or TRBV12-4 to TRBJ2-7; the D call from TCRdb, TRBD2, cannot be confirmed without DNA. There are 14 residues in the CDR3. The CDR3 loop is CASGRGGEAHEQYF.

The rearrangement links TRBV20-1 to TRBJ1-5; TCRdb lists TRBD1, though no DNA is available to test this call. Per the germline V gene, CDR1 is DFQATT and CDR2 is SNEGSKA (reference sequence). The CDR3 runs 16 residues. CDR3 loop: CSASDGGRGGNQPQHF.

The rearrangement links TRBV7-9 to TRBJ2-3; TCRdb lists TRBD2, though no DNA is available to test this call. The CDR3 runs to 14 residues. Per germline, CDR1 SEHNR and CDR2 FQNEAQ (reference sequence). The CDR3 sequence: CASSQIGPTDTQYF.

The chain carries TRBV29-1 and TRBJ2-5. Germline V lookup: CDR1 SQVTM, CDR2 ANQGSEA. CDR3 size: 12 residues. CDR3 amino acids: CSVGWTTETQYF.

The rearrangement links TRBV10-3 to TRBJ2-3; TCRdb returns TRBD1, unconfirmable since there is no DNA. CDR1 and CDR2 (germline): ENHRY, SYGVKD. This CDR3 has 14 residues. The CDR3 loop reads CATMDREVRDTQYF.

The V and J genes are TRBV20-1 and TRBJ1-2; the D gene TCRdb calls, TRBD1, cannot be checked with no DNA. This CDR3 has 16 residues. Germline V gene lookup returns CDR1 DFQATT and CDR2 SNEGSKA (reference sequence). CDR3 sequence: CSARRTGGHIAYGYTF.

The rearrangement joins TRBV12-3 or TRBV12-4 to TRBJ2-5. The CDR3 has 15 residues. This CDR3 reads CASSLPYMGQETQYF.

The chain employs TRBV5-5 and TRBJ1-2. There are 14 residues in the CDR3. Germline loops: CDR1 SGHKS, CDR2 YYEKEE (reference sequence). The CDR3 sequence: CASSPVWFNYGYTF.

CDR3 sequence reads: CSVEDPEKKPSYNEQFF. J is TRBJ2-1 and V is TRBV29-1. Germline values: CDR1 SQVTM, CDR2 ANQGSEA. The CDR3 has 17 amino acids.

The CDR3 spells CAWSGTHLNYGYTF. The chain is built from TRBV30 and TRBJ1-2; TCRdb proposes TRBD1, but this gene call is untestable without DNA. The CDR3 sequence is 14 residues long. Germline loops: CDR1 GTSNPN, CDR2 SVGIG (reference sequence).

The V call is TRBV27, the J call TRBJ2-7; the D gene TCRdb calls, TRBD1, cannot be checked with no DNA. The CDR3 spans 14 residues. The V gene's germline CDR1 is MNHEY and CDR2 SMNVEV (reference sequence). The CDR3 reads CAGASRDRTYEQYF.

The chain combines TRBV7-6 with TRBJ2-2; TCRdb gives TRBD1 as the D gene, but with no DNA this cannot be confirmed. There are 17 residues in the CDR3. Germline values: CDR1 SGHVS, CDR2 FNYEAQ. The CDR3 here is CASSVDTYPRGTGELFF.

This sequence joins TRBV7-6 and TRBJ1-4; the D call from TCRdb, TRBD1, cannot be confirmed without DNA. The CDR3 is made up of 14 amino acids. Germline V gene lookup returns CDR1 SGHVS and CDR2 FNYEAQ. The CDR3 loop reads CASTPGRGREKLFF.

The J gene is TRBJ2-2, the V gene TRBV10-2; there is no DNA to check the TCRdb D call of TRBD1. From germline, CDR1 is WSHSY and CDR2 SAAADI. The CDR3 consists of 14 residues. The CDR3 loop reads CASSYTGYTGELFF.

This chain connects TRBV9 to TRBJ2-7. Germline lookup yields CDR1 SGDLS and CDR2 YYNGEE. This CDR3 is 13 amino acids long. CDR3 residues: CASSVEGLYEQYF.

The chain combines TRBV10-3 with TRBJ2-1; TCRdb gives TRBD2 as the D gene, but with no DNA this cannot be confirmed. The CDR3 is 13 residues long. Germline assignment: CDR1 ENHRY and CDR2 SYGVKD. The CDR3 is CAISLLGPAGQFF.

This chain links TRBV3-1 with TRBJ2-7. This CDR3 region has 16 residues. Germline V gene lookup returns CDR1 LGHDT and CDR2 YNNKEL (reference sequence). The CDR3 spells CASSQDFSVSSYEQYF.

The V gene is TRBV25-1, the J gene TRBJ1-4; the TRBD1 assignment by TCRdb is unverifiable without DNA. The CDR3 extends over 11 amino acids. Germline V gene sequence: CDR1 MGHDK, CDR2 SYGVNS. The CDR3 sequence is CASQGYEKLFF.

The rearrangement joins TRBV12-3 or TRBV12-4 to TRBJ2-1; the D call from TCRdb, TRBD2, cannot be confirmed without DNA. The CDR3 totals 19 residues. The CDR3 reads CASSLSPLAGGSSYNEQFF.

The CDR3 region is CASSPPGSLAGGLRGEQYF. The chain employs TRBV14 and TRBJ2-7; the TRBD2 assignment by TCRdb is unverifiable without DNA. In germline, CDR1 is SGHDN, CDR2 FVKESK. The CDR3 has 19 amino acids.

V usage is TRBV5-5 and J usage is TRBJ1-3. Germline V CDR1 and CDR2: SGHKS, YYEKEE (reference sequence). There are 15 residues in the CDR3. CDR3 region: CASSLVIGSGNTIYF.

The V call is TRBV18, the J call TRBJ2-3; TCRdb proposes TRBD1, but this gene call is untestable without DNA. Germline V gene sequence: CDR1 KGHSH, CDR2 LQKENI. The length of the CDR3 is 15 residues. This CDR3 reads CASSPLGGQTDTQYF. Full variable domain (outside the CDR3, taken from reference TRBV18 and TRBJ2-3): NAGVMQNPRHLVRRRGQEARLRCSPMKGHSHVYWYRQLPEEGLKFMVYLQKENIIDESGMPKERFSAEFPKEGPSILRIQQVVRGDSAAYFCASSPLGGQTDTQYFGPGTRLTVL.

CDR3 sequence: CASSLELANSGNTIYF. This sequence joins TRBV7-9 and TRBJ1-3. CDR1 SEHNR and CDR2 FQNEAQ come from the germline V gene (reference sequence). The CDR3 consists of 16 residues.

The V and J genes are TRBV12-3 or TRBV12-4 and TRBJ1-5; TCRdb lists TRBD1, though no DNA is available to test this call. The length of the CDR3 is 14 residues. This CDR3 is CASSLGGVPQPQHF.

V and J are TRBV7-9 and TRBJ2-2. The V gene's germline CDR1 is SEHNR and CDR2 FQNEAQ (reference sequence). The CDR3 totals 12 residues. The CDR3 is CASSLSGGELFF.

V and J are TRBV29-1 and TRBJ2-1; TCRdb outputs TRBD1, but without DNA this stays unchecked. The CDR3 extends over 14 amino acids. Per the germline V gene, CDR1 is SQVTM and CDR2 is ANQGSEA. CDR3 loop: CSGTQGVGFDEQFF.

This chain links TRBV28 with TRBJ2-6; the TCRdb D gene call, TRBD1, has no DNA to confirm it. Germline V CDR1 and CDR2: MDHEN, SYDVKM. This CDR3 comprises 16 residues. This CDR3 reads CASSSTGSSGANVLTF. The full variable domain, in which reference TRBV28 and TRBJ2-6 provide the parts outside the CDR3, is DVKVTQSSRYLVKRTGEKVFLECVQDMDHENMFWYRQDPGLGLRLIYFSYDVKMKEKGDIPEGYSVSREKKERFSLILESASTNQTSMYLCASSSTGSSGANVLTFGAGSRLTVL.